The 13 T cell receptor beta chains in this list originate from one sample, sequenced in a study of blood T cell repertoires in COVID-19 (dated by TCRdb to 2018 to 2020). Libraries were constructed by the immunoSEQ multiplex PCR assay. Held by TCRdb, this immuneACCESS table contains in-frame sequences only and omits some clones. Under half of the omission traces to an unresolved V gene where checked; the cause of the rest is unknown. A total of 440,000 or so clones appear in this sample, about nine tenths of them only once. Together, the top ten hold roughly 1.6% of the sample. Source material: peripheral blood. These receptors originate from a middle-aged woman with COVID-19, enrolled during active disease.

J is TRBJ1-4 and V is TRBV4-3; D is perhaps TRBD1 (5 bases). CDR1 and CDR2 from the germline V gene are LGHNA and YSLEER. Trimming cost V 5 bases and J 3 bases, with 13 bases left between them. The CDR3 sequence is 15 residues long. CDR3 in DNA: TGCGCCAGCAGCACCCAGGGTGAGGCTAATGAAAAACTGTTTTTT. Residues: CASSTQGEANEKLFF.

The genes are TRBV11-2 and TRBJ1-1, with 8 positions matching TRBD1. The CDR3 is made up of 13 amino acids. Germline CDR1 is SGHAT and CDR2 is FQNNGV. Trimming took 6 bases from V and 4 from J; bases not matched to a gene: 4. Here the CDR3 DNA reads TGTGCCAGCAGGCAAACAGGGGGCACTGAAGCTTTCTTT. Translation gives CASRQTGGTEAFF.

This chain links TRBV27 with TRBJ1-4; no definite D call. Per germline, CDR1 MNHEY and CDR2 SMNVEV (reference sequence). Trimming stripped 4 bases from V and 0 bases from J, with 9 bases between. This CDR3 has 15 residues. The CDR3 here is CASSSQAATNEKLFF. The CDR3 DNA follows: TGTGCCAGCAGTTCTCAGGCTGCAACTAATGAAAAACTGTTTTTT.

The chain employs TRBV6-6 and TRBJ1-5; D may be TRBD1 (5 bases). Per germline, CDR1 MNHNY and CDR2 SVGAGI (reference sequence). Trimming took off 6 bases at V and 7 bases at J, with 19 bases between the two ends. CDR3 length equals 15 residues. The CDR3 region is CASSHLGRVDQPQHF. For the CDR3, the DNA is TGTGCCAGCAGCCACCTGGGCAGGGTCGACCAGCCCCAGCATTTT.

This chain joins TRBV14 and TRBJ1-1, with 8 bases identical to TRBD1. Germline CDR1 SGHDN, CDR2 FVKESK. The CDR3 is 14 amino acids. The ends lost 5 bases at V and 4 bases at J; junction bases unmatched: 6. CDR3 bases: TGTGCCAGCAGCTTGACAGGGGTTGGCACTGAAGCTTTCTTT. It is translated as CASSLTGVGTEAFF.

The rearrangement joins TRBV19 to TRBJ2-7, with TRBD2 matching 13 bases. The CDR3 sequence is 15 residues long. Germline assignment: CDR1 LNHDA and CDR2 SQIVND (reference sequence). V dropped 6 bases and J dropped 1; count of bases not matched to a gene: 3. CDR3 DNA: TGTGCCAGTAGACGGACTAGCGGGGGATCCTACGAGCAGTACTTC. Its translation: CASRRTSGGSYEQYF.

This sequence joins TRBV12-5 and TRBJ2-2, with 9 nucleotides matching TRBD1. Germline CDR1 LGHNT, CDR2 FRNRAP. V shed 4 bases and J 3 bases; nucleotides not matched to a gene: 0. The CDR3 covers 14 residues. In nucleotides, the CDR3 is TGTGCTAGTGGTTGGACAGGGGACACCGGGGAGCTGTTTTTT. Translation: CASGWTGDTGELFF.

CDR3 in DNA: TGTGCCAGCAGTTTCCCTACGGGTAGCTATGGCTACACCTTC. Residues: CASSFPTGSYGYTF. V and J are TRBV28 and TRBJ1-2; D remains unclear. This CDR3 region has 14 residues. Germline V gene sequence: CDR1 MDHEN, CDR2 SYDVKM. The V gene lost 3 bases and the J gene lost 4 bases, with 12 bases spanning the gap.

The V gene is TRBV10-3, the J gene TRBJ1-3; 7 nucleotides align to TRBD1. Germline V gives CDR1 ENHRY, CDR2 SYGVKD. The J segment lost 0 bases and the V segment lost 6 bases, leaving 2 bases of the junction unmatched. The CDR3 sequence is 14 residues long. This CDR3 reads CAIRGQISGNTIYF. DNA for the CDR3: TGTGCCATCAGGGGACAGATCTCTGGAAACACCATATATTTT.

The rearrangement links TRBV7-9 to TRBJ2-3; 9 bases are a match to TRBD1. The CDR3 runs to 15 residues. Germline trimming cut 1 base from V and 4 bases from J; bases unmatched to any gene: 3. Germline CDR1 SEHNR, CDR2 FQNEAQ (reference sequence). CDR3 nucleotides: TGTGCCAGCAGCTTAGGAGACAGGGGGGCAGATACGCAGTATTTT. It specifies CASSLGDRGADTQYF.

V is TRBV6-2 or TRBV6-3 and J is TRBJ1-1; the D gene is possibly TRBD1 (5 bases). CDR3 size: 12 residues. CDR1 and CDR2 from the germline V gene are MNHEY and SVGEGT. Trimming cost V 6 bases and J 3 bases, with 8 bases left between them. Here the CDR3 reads CASSTTDTEAFF. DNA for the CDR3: TGTGCCAGCAGCACGACAGACACTGAAGCTTTCTTT.

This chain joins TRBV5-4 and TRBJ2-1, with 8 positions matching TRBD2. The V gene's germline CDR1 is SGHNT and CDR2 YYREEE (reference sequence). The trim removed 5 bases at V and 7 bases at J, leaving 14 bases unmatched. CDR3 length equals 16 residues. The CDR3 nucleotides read TGTGCCAGCAGATTTTCCATTGATAGCGGGATTAATGAGCAGTTCTTC. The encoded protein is CASRFSIDSGINEQFF.

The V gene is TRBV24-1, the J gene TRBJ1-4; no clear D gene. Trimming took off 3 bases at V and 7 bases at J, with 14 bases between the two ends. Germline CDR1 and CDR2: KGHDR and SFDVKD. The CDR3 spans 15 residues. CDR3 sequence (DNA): TGTGCCACCAGTGATCCGCGAAGCGCGGGTGAAAAACTGTTTTTT. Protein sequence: CATSDPRSAGEKLFF.